The clone carrying this T cell receptor beta chain was seen only a few times. All enrollees were about 18 to 89 years old and from about 24 US areas. Recovered status applied to Cohort 3 donors who had two consecutive negative PCRs. It also applied to those with clearance or with symptom resolution. In the original processing: Nucleated cell number was recorded as an estimate derived from reference gene primer amplification. The data were produced by immunoSEQ multiplex PCR, yet TCRdb's version contains in-frame clones alone and is incomplete. The V and J calls and clone size are taken from that table; D and trimming were inferred from the DNA. Of about 260,000 clones in the sample, approximately 85% were seen once. The entry originates in a study of blood T cell repertoires in COVID-19. About the research overall: Nucleic acid was either cDNA or gDNA, and it came from T cells, B-cell-depleted T cells, or PBMCs.

The CDR3 length is 15 residues. Trimming cost V 4 bases and J 0 bases, with 10 bases left between them. Looked up from germline, CDR1 is MNHEY and CDR2 is SVGAGI. Sequencing was done on a sample of PBMCs or T cells enriched from blood (not recorded which). V and J are TRBV6-5 and TRBJ2-1; TRBD2 is a possible D gene (5 bases). The sequence was collected from a woman aged 45-65 years who had recovered from COVID-19. CDR3 region: CASSSAASSYNEQFF. DNA of the CDR3: TGTGCCAGCAGTTCAGCGGCGAGCTCCTACAATGAGCAGTTCTTC.